Listed below are T cell receptor beta chains from one sample, sequenced in a study of cytomegalovirus exposure and HLA in healthy donors. The method was immunoSEQ multiplex PCR; TCRdb's version includes in-frame clones alone and lacks a portion of them. The table includes around 80,000 clones, 62% detected once. Sequencing was carried out using PBMCs. The receptors derive from a male donor in good health and CMV-seropositive. Both conserved end residues are part of each CDR3. D genes are given only for firm matches. A row's size may be missing; if present it is once, few, many or a size class.

d_call: NA
j_call: TRBJ2-7
v_call: TRBV7-9
clone_size: NA
cdr3_aa: CSSSLYPGQTYEQYF
cdr3_nt: TGTTCCAGCAGCTTATACCCCGGACAGACCTACGAGCAGTACTTC

d_call: NA
j_call: TRBJ1-4
v_call: TRBV7-8
clone_size: NA
cdr3_aa: CASSSGLPNEKLFF
cdr3_nt: TGTGCCAGCAGCTCGGGACTCCCGAATGAAAAACTGTTTTTT

d_call: TRBD2
j_call: TRBJ2-3
v_call: TRBV5-6
clone_size: NA
cdr3_aa: CASSRSPGLAGHTQYF
cdr3_nt: TGTGCCAGCAGCCGATCGCCGGGACTAGCGGGCCATACGCAGTATTTT

d_call: TRBD1
j_call: TRBJ2-5
v_call: TRBV7-2
clone_size: NA
cdr3_aa: CASSSGQRETQYF
cdr3_nt: TGTGCCAGCAGCTCGGGACAGAGAGAGACCCAGTACTTC

d_call: TRBD1
j_call: TRBJ2-3
v_call: TRBV27
clone_size: NA
cdr3_aa: CASRGTVIYTDTQYF
cdr3_nt: TGTGCCAGCAGGGGGACAGTGATCTACACAGATACGCAGTATTTT

d_call: NA
j_call: TRBJ2-7
v_call: TRBV11-3
clone_size: few
cdr3_aa: CASSLDGGGSPYEQYF
cdr3_nt: TGTGCCAGCAGCTTAGATGGCGGGGGCAGTCCCTACGAGCAGTACTTC

d_call: TRBD2
j_call: TRBJ2-3
v_call: TRBV10-3
clone_size: NA
cdr3_aa: CASWGGEGDTQYF
cdr3_nt: TGTGCCTCCTGGGGGGGGGAGGGAGATACGCAGTATTTT

d_call: TRBD1
j_call: TRBJ2-3
v_call: TRBV5-1
clone_size: once
cdr3_aa: CASSNGTVGDEDTQYF
cdr3_nt: TGCGCCAGCAGCAACGGGACAGTCGGGGATGAGGATACGCAGTATTTT

d_call: NA
j_call: TRBJ1-5
v_call: TRBV19
clone_size: NA
cdr3_aa: CASRAHSDQPQHF
cdr3_nt: TGTGCCAGTAGGGCACACAGTGATCAGCCCCAGCATTTT

d_call: TRBD1
j_call: TRBJ1-2
v_call: TRBV18
clone_size: NA
cdr3_aa: CASSPVPGQGGAYGYTF
cdr3_nt: TGTGCCAGCTCACCCGTCCCGGGACAGGGCGGGGCCTATGGCTACACCTTC

d_call: TRBD1
j_call: TRBJ1-3
v_call: TRBV5-4
clone_size: NA
cdr3_aa: CASSRDRGNTIYF
cdr3_nt: TGTGCCAGCAGCCGGGACAGAGGAAACACCATATATTTT

d_call: NA
j_call: TRBJ2-7
v_call: TRBV6-5
clone_size: NA
cdr3_aa: CASSSGGLTYEQYF
cdr3_nt: TGTGCCAGCAGTTCCGGAGGATTAACCTACGAGCAGTACTTC

d_call: TRBD1
j_call: TRBJ1-2
v_call: TRBV4-3
clone_size: few
cdr3_aa: CASSQGSQGNYGYPF
cdr3_nt: TGCGCCAGCAGCCAAGGGTCACAGGGGAACTATGGCTACCCCTTC

d_call: NA
j_call: TRBJ2-3
v_call: TRBV7-9
clone_size: NA
cdr3_aa: CASSSPPGVTGSTDTQYF
cdr3_nt: TGTGCCAGCAGCTCCCCCCCGGGCGTGACAGGATCGACAGATACGCAGTATTTT

d_call: NA
j_call: TRBJ1-2
v_call: TRBV4-1
clone_size: NA
cdr3_aa: CASSQDRQFNYGYTF
cdr3_nt: TGCGCCAGCAGCCAAGACAGGCAATTTAACTATGGCTACACCTTC

d_call: TRBD1
j_call: TRBJ1-2
v_call: TRBV29-1
clone_size: few
cdr3_aa: CSGGQVLSGYTF
cdr3_nt: TGCAGCGGGGGACAGGTACTGAGTGGCTACACCTTC

d_call: TRBD2
j_call: TRBJ2-5
v_call: TRBV28
clone_size: NA
cdr3_aa: CASSLGGRHQETQYF
cdr3_nt: TGTGCCAGCAGTTTAGGCGGGAGGCACCAAGAGACCCAGTACTTC

d_call: TRBD1
j_call: TRBJ1-5
v_call: TRBV6-1
clone_size: NA
cdr3_aa: CAIMDRENQPQHF
cdr3_nt: TGTGCCATCATGGACAGGGAAAATCAGCCCCAGCATTTT

d_call: NA
j_call: TRBJ1-1
v_call: TRBV7-8
clone_size: NA
cdr3_aa: CASSSAGVGFVAEAFF
cdr3_nt: TGTGCCAGCAGCTCTGCCGGGGTAGGGTTTGTAGCTGAAGCTTTCTTT

d_call: NA
j_call: TRBJ1-4
v_call: TRBV14
clone_size: few
cdr3_aa: CASSSRTSTNEKLFF
cdr3_nt: TGTGCCAGCAGTAGTAGAACCTCAACTAATGAAAAACTGTTTTTT

d_call: TRBD1
j_call: TRBJ1-2
v_call: TRBV5-6
clone_size: NA
cdr3_aa: CASSWTGKSNYGYTF
cdr3_nt: TGTGCCAGCAGCTGGACAGGGAAGAGTAACTATGGCTACACCTTC

d_call: NA
j_call: TRBJ2-2
v_call: TRBV9
clone_size: NA
cdr3_aa: CASSPSAGELFF
cdr3_nt: TGTGCCAGCAGCCCTAGCGCTGGGGAGCTGTTTTTT

d_call: TRBD1
j_call: TRBJ1-6
v_call: TRBV6-5
clone_size: NA
cdr3_aa: CASNRGRVYNSPLHF
cdr3_nt: TGTGCCAGCAACAGGGGGCGGGTCTATAATTCACCCCTCCACTTT

d_call: NA
j_call: TRBJ2-7
v_call: TRBV4-3
clone_size: NA
cdr3_aa: CASSQEPRSEQYF
cdr3_nt: TGCGCCAGCAGCCAAGAGCCTAGGTCTGAGCAGTACTTC

d_call: NA
j_call: TRBJ2-1
v_call: TRBV20-1
clone_size: once
cdr3_aa: CSARGGNEQFF
cdr3_nt: TGCAGTGCGAGAGGAGGCAATGAGCAGTTCTTC

d_call: NA
j_call: TRBJ2-3
v_call: TRBV28
clone_size: few
cdr3_aa: CASSSPTRERLTDTQYF
cdr3_nt: TGTGCCAGCAGTTCCCCGACTAGGGAACGTCTCACAGATACGCAGTATTTT

d_call: TRBD2
j_call: TRBJ2-7
v_call: TRBV28
clone_size: NA
cdr3_aa: CASSWRTSGPYEQYF
cdr3_nt: TGTGCCAGCAGTTGGAGGACTAGCGGCCCCTACGAGCAGTACTTC

d_call: NA
j_call: TRBJ2-5
v_call: TRBV5-1
clone_size: NA
cdr3_aa: CASSLMTGQETQYF
cdr3_nt: TGCGCCAGCAGCTTGATGACAGGACAAGAGACCCAGTACTTC